The clone carrying this T cell receptor beta chain turned up a few times. Its antigen remains unknown. MiXCR was run by TCRdb on the RT-PCR reads, yielding one entry per CDR3 protein. This sample carries roughly 790,000 distinct CDR3 sequences, approximately 22% of them seen once, and the ten largest clones take about 9.4%. This entry belongs to a study of response to subunit inactivated influenza vaccine. The CDR3 has 15 amino acids. Trimming removed 0 bases from V and 10 bases from J, with 13 bases in between. From germline, CDR1 is SGHAT and CDR2 FQNNGV. Study-wide results and caveats: The authors proposed limited new T cell recruitment per seasonal influenza vaccination.

This TCR was sampled from a man aged 45 to 65 who received an inactivated influenza vaccine. The specimen comprised PBMCs from blood, sampled about 5 days after vaccination. The chain uses TRBV11-2 and TRBJ1-6; no clear D. This CDR3 is CASSLEGKIGSPLHF. CDR3 in DNA: TGTGCCAGCAGCTTAGAGGGGAAAATAGGGTCACCCCTCCACTTT.